A selection of T cell receptor beta chains follows, all from one sample in a study of cytomegalovirus exposure and HLA in healthy donors. Repertoires were generated with immunoSEQ multiplex PCR, while TCRdb's copy carries only in-frame clones and drops some. This sample has under 150,000 clones, with over 55% found just once. Sequenced: PBMCs. These receptors were collected from a man younger than 35 in good health and CMV-seropositive. Both conserved end residues are part of each CDR3.

j_call cdr3_length v_call cdr3_aa
TRBJ2-7 14 TRBV6-6 CASSLLDRHYEQYF
TRBJ1-2 15 TRBV7-8 CASSPSNILTHDYTF
TRBJ1-5 16 TRBV27 CASSPVGARSNQPQHF
TRBJ2-5 16 TRBV27 CASSPRGTGFRETQYF
TRBJ2-1 15 TRBV27 CASTLGGGPYNEQFF
TRBJ1-6 14 TRBV10-3 CAISEDRGYSPLHF
TRBJ1-2 14 TRBV13 CASSFFRASYGYTF
TRBJ2-1 14 TRBV6-5 CASSWGQGLVEQFF
TRBJ2-5 12 TRBV29-1 CSVDYQQETQYF
TRBJ1-6 13 TRBV5-4 CASSLGGGSPLHF
TRBJ1-4 11 TRBV4-1 CASSLQEKLFF
TRBJ2-1 14 TRBV9 CASSVDGTASEQFF
TRBJ2-3 14 TRBV5-1 CASSLDDIMDTQYF
TRBJ2-3 15 TRBV11-3 CASSRMLESGDTQYF
TRBJ2-3 19 TRBV4-2 CASSQEVLGLAGFTDTQYF
TRBJ1-6 13 TRBV25-1 CASTNLATSPLHF
TRBJ1-1 14 TRBV6-5 CASSPGTANTEAFF
TRBJ2-5 14 TRBV7-9 CASSLGTSGETQYF
TRBJ2-5 13 TRBV11-1 CASSLWQQETQYF
TRBJ2-1 17 TRBV4-2 CASSQDLGGSSYNEQFF
TRBJ1-2 16 TRBV6-5 CASSYLAQGNGYGYTF
TRBJ2-3 13 TRBV29-1 CSVDAGAANTQYF
TRBJ1-5 14 TRBV19 CASSMGTGSQPQHF
TRBJ1-1 12 TRBV9 CASSQWAPEAFF
TRBJ2-1 14 TRBV29-1 CSVEAVSSYNEQFF
TRBJ2-2 16 TRBV7-2 CASSLSGGAYTGELFF
TRBJ2-1 16 TRBV4-2 CASSQVGTSRVNEQFF